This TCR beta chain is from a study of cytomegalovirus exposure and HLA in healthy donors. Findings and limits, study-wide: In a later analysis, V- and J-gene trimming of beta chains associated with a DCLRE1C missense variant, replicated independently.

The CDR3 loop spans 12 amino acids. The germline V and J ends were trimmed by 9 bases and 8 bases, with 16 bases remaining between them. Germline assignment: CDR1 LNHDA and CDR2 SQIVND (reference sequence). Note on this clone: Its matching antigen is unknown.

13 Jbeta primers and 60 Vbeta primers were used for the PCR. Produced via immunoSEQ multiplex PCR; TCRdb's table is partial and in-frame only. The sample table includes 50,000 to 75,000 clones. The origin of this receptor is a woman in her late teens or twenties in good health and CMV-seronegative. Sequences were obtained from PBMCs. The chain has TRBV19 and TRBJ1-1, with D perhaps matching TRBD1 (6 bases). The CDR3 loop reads CASRMIDREAFF. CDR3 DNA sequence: TGTGCCAGCAGAATGATAGACAGGGAAGCTTTCTTT.